This T cell receptor beta chain was recovered during a study of T-cell memory formation after mild COVID-19. Study information: TCR clusters showed largely donor specificity. Study-level results: CD4+ clones that contracted lay mainly in CM and EM; CD8+ ones lay in EMRA. Day 37-peaking second-wave clones had unconfirmed SARS-CoV-2 specificity.

TCRdb reprocessed the 5' RACE reads via MiXCR and lists one record per CDR3 protein. The table records a few hundred thousand distinct CDR3 sequences, approximately 14% of them present only once. A note on this clonotype: Its antigen remains unidentified.

Trimming left V 0 bases short and J 8 bases short, with 11 bases between. The CDR3 consists of 14 residues. Germline V CDR1 and CDR2: MGHRA, YSYEKL. The sequence came from a man between 18 and 29 years old who had mild COVID-19 (a few samples of this study predate the infection). Cell type and time point are not known. The sequencing sample was made of PBMCs or a T cell subset sorted from them (not recorded which). The V call is TRBV4-1, the J call TRBJ1-5; D gene ambiguous. The CDR3 region is CASSQEPQVKPQHF. The CDR3 DNA is TGCGCCAGCAGCCAAGAACCTCAGGTCAAGCCCCAGCATTTT.